The entry that follows covers one T cell receptor beta chain sequence. The antigen remains unidentified. The data originate from a study of OX40 agonist ivuxolimab in advanced cancers. Across the study: Having had anti-PD-1, anti-PD-L1 or anti-CTLA-4 therapy before was allowed, and roughly 40% had some. Overall study results and limits: At 0.1 to 3.0 mg/kg, CD4+ and CD8+ blood T cells expanded clonally by week 6.

The germline CDR1 and CDR2 sequences are SGHTA and FQGTGA. The CDR3 has 15 residues. After removal of 2 bases from V and 6 bases from J, the junction contained 7 bases not matched to a gene. Assay: immunoSEQ multiplex PCR; the TCRdb copy retains only in-frame clones and omits some. The sample contains 17,000 or so clones, roughly 78% of which appear only once. The input for sequencing was CD4+ or CD8+ T cells sorted from blood, taken in a trial of the OX40 agonist ivuxolimab. This sequence was found in an adult with an advanced solid tumor such as melanoma, head and neck, liver or kidney cancer. The chain uses TRBV7-3 and TRBJ2-3; 8 bases are shared with TRBD1. CDR3 amino acids: CASSLWAGGADTQYF. In DNA form, the CDR3 reads TGTGCCAGCAGCTTATGGGCAGGGGGCGCGGATACGCAGTATTTT.